This T cell receptor (beta chain) was sequenced during a study of regulatory T cells in long-lasting Graves disease. Study overall: It was over 5 years of antithyroid drugs, with positive TSH receptor antibodies, that meant persistent Graves' disease. Findings and limits, study-wide: Lower TCR diversity characterized persistent Graves' patients relative to newly diagnosed patients.

With 5 bases removed from V and 1 base from J, the gap between germline ends came to 20 bases. The CDR3 is 17 residues long. This sample's time point: persistent/refractory GD, antithyroid drugs over 5 years with positive TRAb. PBMC RNA was the source of the TCR library. This clonotype was detected many times. As yet, its antigen is unknown. CDR3-region Arm-PCR and iRepertoire HTBI primers produced the TCR beta libraries. TCRdb re-derived calls from the multiplex PCR reads in MiXCR, one entry per CDR3 protein. The sample has around 510,000 distinct CDR3 sequences; more than 20% are singletons. Sequenced here: peripheral blood mononuclear cells (PBMCs), sampled when the disease was refractory, from a patient treated with antithyroid drugs. This TCR was sampled from a female donor with Graves disease. The rearrangement uses TRBV12-3 or TRBV12-4 and TRBJ2-5, with D possibly being TRBD1 (5 bases). CDR3 protein: CASSLKRGHPLQETQYF. As DNA, the CDR3 is TGTGCCAGCAGTCTAAAAAGAGGACATCCCCTCCAAGAGACCCAGTACTTC.